The present T cell receptor (beta chain) was sequenced within a study of post-analysis software for immune sequencing data. This clonotype appeared once. Its target is unknown. The authors incorporated unique molecular identifiers into the TCR beta cDNA libraries. About 500,000 cDNA molecules were obtained per 1 to 10 million input T cells. TCRdb fed the PCR reads into MiXCR, producing one record per CDR3 protein. This table holds about 810,000 distinct CDR3 sequences, about 53% found once. Study outcomes and limitations: Significantly decreased normalized Chao1 diversity was recorded for multiple sclerosis patients relative to controls. The study found TRBV5-6, TRBV5-1 and TRBV20-1 among a few TRBV segments more frequent in patients than controls.

Germline CDR1 MGHRA, CDR2 YSYEKL. This CDR3 is built from 14 residues. The V and J ends lost 3 bases and 2 bases respectively, with 10 bases between them. Sequences were obtained from blood. The chain joins TRBV4-1 to TRBJ1-1; D gene ambiguous. The source of this sequence is a girl aged 10 to 17 with multiple sclerosis. The CDR3 DNA follows: TGCGCCAGCAGCCATGCTACAGTTAACACTGAAGCTTTCTTT. Translated, it gives CASSHATVNTEAFF.